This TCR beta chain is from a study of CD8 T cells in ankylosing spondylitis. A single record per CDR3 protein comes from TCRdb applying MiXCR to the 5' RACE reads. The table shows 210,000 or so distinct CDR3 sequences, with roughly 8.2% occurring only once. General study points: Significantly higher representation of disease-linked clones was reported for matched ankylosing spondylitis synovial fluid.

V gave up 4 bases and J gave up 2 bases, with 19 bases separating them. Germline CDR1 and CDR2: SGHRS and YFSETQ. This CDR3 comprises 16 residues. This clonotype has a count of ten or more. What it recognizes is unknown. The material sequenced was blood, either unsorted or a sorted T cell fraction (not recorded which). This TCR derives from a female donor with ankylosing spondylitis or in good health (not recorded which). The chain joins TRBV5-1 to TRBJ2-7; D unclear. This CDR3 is CASSHGRTPNPYEQYF. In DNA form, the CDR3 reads TGCGCCAGCAGCCACGGCAGGACGCCGAACCCCTACGAGCAGTACTTC.